These T cell receptor beta chains were read from a single sample in a study of read filtering for tumor transcriptome and immune sequencing. From the reads, TCRdb called clonotypes with MiXCR, one entry per CDR3 protein. In the table there are roughly 67,000 distinct CDR3 sequences, roughly 19% of which are singletons. Sequencing input: a population of CD138-negative cells sorted from bone marrow. These receptors all stem from a donor aged 40 or older with multiple myeloma. CDR3s include the opening cysteine and the closing phenylalanine or tryptophan. Fields, in order: CDR3 protein, CDR3 DNA, clone size, J gene, V gene, D gene. The D gene is left open where the match is weak. Not every row has a clone size; where given, it reads once, few, many or a size class.

CDR3: CASRRRGGGGQPQHF; DNA: TGTGCCAGCAGGCGTCGCGGGGGCGGAGGTCAGCCCCAGCATTTT; size: many; J: TRBJ1-5; V: TRBV28; D: NA
CDR3: CATSRGQLAGYNEQFF; DNA: TGTGCCACCAGCAGAGGTCAACTAGCAGGTTACAATGAGCAGTTCTTC; size: many; J: TRBJ2-1; V: TRBV15; D: NA
CDR3: CASSFVVQGPYAYEQYF; DNA: TGTGCCAGCAGTTTCGTCGTCCAGGGACCTTACGCCTACGAGCAGTACTTC; size: many; J: TRBJ2-7; V: TRBV28; D: NA
CDR3: CSARDPLERGSTDTQYF; DNA: TGCAGTGCTAGAGACCCATTAGAGCGGGGGAGCACAGATACGCAGTATTTT; size: many; J: TRBJ2-3; V: TRBV20-1; D: TRBD2
CDR3: CASSFPGQGEFNYGYTF; DNA: TGTGCCAGCAGCTTTCCGGGACAGGGAGAATTTAACTATGGCTACACCTTC; size: many; J: TRBJ1-2; V: TRBV7-9; D: TRBD1
CDR3: CSARGLATYNEQFF; DNA: TGCAGTGCTAGGGGACTAGCCACCTACAATGAGCAGTTCTTC; size: medium-sized; J: TRBJ2-1; V: TRBV20-1; D: TRBD2
CDR3: CASMKREGNTGELFF; DNA: TGTGCCAGTATGAAGCGGGAGGGGAACACCGGGGAGCTGTTTTTT; size: many; J: TRBJ2-2; V: TRBV19; D: TRBD2
CDR3: CASSGPTPGGFTDTQYF; DNA: TGTGCCAGCAGTGGCCCTACCCCGGGGGGGTTCACAGATACGCAGTATTTT; size: NA; J: TRBJ2-3; V: TRBV2; D: TRBD2
CDR3: CASSPIAGPTGELFF; DNA: TGTGCCAGCTCACCAATAGCGGGGCCGACCGGGGAGCTGTTTTTT; size: few; J: TRBJ2-2; V: TRBV18; D: TRBD2
CDR3: CSARIPGRFHEQFF; DNA: TGCAGTGCTAGAATCCCGGGGCGGTTCCATGAGCAGTTCTTC; size: many; J: TRBJ2-1; V: TRBV20-1; D: NA
CDR3: CASSLGRGGSTDTQYF; DNA: TGTGCCAGCAGCTTAGGCAGGGGAGGAAGCACAGATACGCAGTATTTT; size: many; J: TRBJ2-3; V: TRBV7-9; D: NA
CDR3: CSARAANLAVYNEQFF; DNA: TGCAGTGCTAGAGCCGCGAACCTAGCGGTCTACAATGAGCAGTTCTTC; size: many; J: TRBJ2-1; V: TRBV20-1; D: TRBD2
CDR3: CASGLLQETQYF; DNA: TGTGCCAGCGGGCTTTTACAAGAGACCCAGTACTTC; size: NA; J: TRBJ2-5; V: TRBV2; D: NA
CDR3: CASSWTEDTQYF; DNA: TGTGCCAGCAGCTGGACTGAAGATACGCAGTATTTT; size: many; J: TRBJ2-3; V: TRBV7-9; D: NA
CDR3: CASSVTGADTQYF; DNA: TGTGCCAGCTCAGTCACAGGGGCAGATACGCAGTATTTT; size: many; J: TRBJ2-3; V: TRBV7-9; D: TRBD1
CDR3: CAWSVRGASVTQYF; DNA: TGTGCCTGGAGTGTACGGGGGGCCTCCGTTACGCAGTATTTT; size: many; J: TRBJ2-3; V: TRBV30; D: NA
CDR3: CACSLGTSADTQYF; DNA: TGTGCCTGCTCACTCGGGACTAGCGCTGATACGCAGTATTTT; size: NA; J: TRBJ2-3; V: TRBV18; D: TRBD2
CDR3: CASSFRDTGNTIYF; DNA: TGTGCCAGCAGCTTTAGGGATACTGGAAACACCATATATTTT; size: NA; J: TRBJ1-3; V: TRBV11-2; D: NA
CDR3: CASSFLFDSMETPYF; DNA: TGCGCCAGCAGCTTCCTATTCGATTCCATGGAAACCCCGTACTTC; size: NA; J: TRBJ2-5; V: TRBV5-1; D: NA
CDR3: CASSGTSGRPEQFF; DNA: TGTGCCAGCAGCGGGACTAGCGGGAGGCCTGAGCAGTTCTTC; size: many; J: TRBJ2-1; V: TRBV7-9; D: TRBD2
CDR3: CASRDGTDYGYTF; DNA: TGTGCCAGCAGAGACGGGACAGATTATGGCTACACCTTC; size: few; J: TRBJ1-2; V: TRBV6-2/TRBV6-3; D: TRBD1
CDR3: CASSLRQGAFYNEQFF; DNA: TGTGCCAGCAGCTTGAGACAGGGGGCCTTTTACAATGAGCAGTTCTTC; size: many; J: TRBJ2-1; V: TRBV7-9; D: TRBD1
CDR3: CSARGDSIRGEAFF; DNA: TGCAGTGCTAGAGGGGACTCAATCCGAGGTGAAGCTTTCTTT; size: many; J: TRBJ1-1; V: TRBV20-1; D: NA
CDR3: CSVIPGQILRTEAFF; DNA: TGCAGTGTGATTCCGGGACAAATCTTAAGGACTGAAGCTTTCTTT; size: many; J: TRBJ1-1; V: TRBV20-1; D: NA
CDR3: CSARLHLSGTGQDTQYF; DNA: TGCAGTGCTAGACTTCACCTCTCCGGGACAGGGCAAGATACGCAGTATTTT; size: many; J: TRBJ2-3; V: TRBV20-1; D: TRBD1
CDR3: CASSLLTSRVDEQFF; DNA: TGTGCCAGCAGTTTATTGACTAGCCGAGTAGATGAGCAGTTCTTC; size: many; J: TRBJ2-1; V: TRBV28; D: TRBD2
CDR3: CSARDRAREQYF; DNA: TGCAGTGCTAGGGACAGGGCGAGGGAGCAGTACTTC; size: many; J: TRBJ2-7; V: TRBV20-1; D: TRBD1
CDR3: CASSHAGQGNGNTIYF; DNA: TGCGCCAGCAGCCATGCCGGACAGGGGAACGGAAACACCATATATTTT; size: few; J: TRBJ1-3; V: TRBV4-1; D: TRBD1
CDR3: CASSQGATNAGELFF; DNA: TGTGCCAGCAGCCAGGGGGCTACAAATGCCGGGGAGCTGTTTTTT; size: NA; J: TRBJ2-2; V: TRBV14; D: NA
CDR3: CASSLRTQGRVDTQYF; DNA: TGTGCCAGCAGTCTGCGGACACAGGGACGAGTTGATACGCAGTATTTT; size: many; J: TRBJ2-3; V: TRBV6-5; D: NA
CDR3: CSVAASGGEQFF; DNA: TGCAGCGTCGCAGCTAGCGGAGGGGAGCAGTTCTTC; size: many; J: TRBJ2-1; V: TRBV29-1; D: TRBD2
CDR3: CASSPRDYSYEQYF; DNA: TGTGCCAGCAGCCCACGGGACTACTCCTACGAGCAGTACTTC; size: many; J: TRBJ2-7; V: TRBV28; D: TRBD2
CDR3: CAWSVGGYSYEQYF; DNA: TGTGCCTGGAGTGTCGGGGGGTACTCCTACGAGCAGTACTTC; size: many; J: TRBJ2-7; V: TRBV30; D: TRBD2
CDR3: CSVVTTGADTQYF; DNA: TGCAGCGTCGTCACCACAGGGGCAGATACGCAGTATTTT; size: many; J: TRBJ2-3; V: TRBV29-1; D: TRBD1
CDR3: CSASYDIRRGNEQFF; DNA: TGCAGTGCTAGTTACGACATACGTCGGGGGAATGAGCAGTTCTTC; size: many; J: TRBJ2-1; V: TRBV20-1; D: NA
CDR3: CASGLYRGRTSNQLQHF; DNA: TGTGCCAGCGGTCTCTACCGGGGCAGGACTAGCAATCAGCTCCAGCATTTT; size: NA; J: TRBJ1-5; V: TRBV28; D: NA